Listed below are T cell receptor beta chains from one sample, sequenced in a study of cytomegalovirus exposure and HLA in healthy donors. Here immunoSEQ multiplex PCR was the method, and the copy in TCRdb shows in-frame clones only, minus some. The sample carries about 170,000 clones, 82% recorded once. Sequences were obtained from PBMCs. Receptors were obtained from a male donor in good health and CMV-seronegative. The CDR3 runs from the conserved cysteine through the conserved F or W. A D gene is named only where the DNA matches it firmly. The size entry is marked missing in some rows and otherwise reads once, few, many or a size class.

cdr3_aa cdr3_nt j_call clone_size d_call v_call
CASSVYGTDNSPLHF TGTGCCAGCAGTGTCTACGGGACAGATAATTCACCCCTCCACTTT TRBJ1-6 . TRBD1 TRBV6-5
CASSPAGGTGASTDTQYF TGTGCCAGCAGCCCAGCGGGGGGAACAGGGGCTAGCACAGATACGCAGTATTTT TRBJ2-3 . TRBD2 TRBV5-4
CAWSVLANQPQHF TGTGCCTGGAGTGTACTTGCCAACCAGCCCCAGCATTTT TRBJ1-5 . . TRBV30
CASSGGPNTGELFF TGTGCCAGCAGCGGGGGCCCTAACACCGGGGAGCTGTTTTTT TRBJ2-2 . . TRBV5-4
CASSPRLGSGNTIYF TGTGCCAGCAGCCCCCGACTAGGCTCTGGAAACACCATATATTTT TRBJ1-3 . . TRBV7-8
CASSERYSNQPQHF TGTGCCAGCAGTGAACGGTATAGCAATCAGCCCCAGCATTTT TRBJ1-5 . . TRBV25-1
CASSDLIGANEQFF TGTGCCAGCAGTGATTTGATAGGGGCGAATGAGCAGTTCTTC TRBJ2-1 . . TRBV2
CASSLSSTPGNEQFF TGTGCCAGCAGCTTAAGTTCTACGCCGGGGAATGAGCAGTTCTTC TRBJ2-1 . . TRBV7-3
CASSFSGRATDTQYF TGCGCCAGCAGCTTTAGCGGGAGGGCCACAGATACGCAGTATTTT TRBJ2-3 . TRBD2 TRBV5-1
CASSTGTGPYEQYF TGTGCCAGCAGCACGGGGACAGGGCCCTACGAGCAGTACTTC TRBJ2-7 . TRBD1 TRBV7-2
CASSLGDRGSYEQYF TGTGCCAGCAGCTTAGGGGACAGGGGATCCTACGAGCAGTACTTC TRBJ2-7 . TRBD1 TRBV7-9
CASSRAGAGRRNEKLFF TGTGCCAGCAGCCGCGCAGGTGCGGGGAGAAGGAATGAAAAACTGTTTTTT TRBJ1-4 . . TRBV7-9
CASSFLGQGAQPQHF TGTGCCAGCAGTTTTCTGGGGCAGGGTGCTCAGCCCCAGCATTTT TRBJ1-5 . . TRBV28
CASSVTSRPSSYEQYF TGTGCCAGCAGCGTAACTAGTCGACCGAGCTCCTACGAGCAGTACTTC TRBJ2-7 . . TRBV9
CASRPYGAGEKLFF TGTGCCAGCAGGCCTTATGGGGCGGGAGAAAAACTGTTTTTT TRBJ1-4 . . TRBV6-5
CASSRQGNTGELFF TGTGCCAGCAGTCGACAGGGGAACACCGGGGAGCTGTTTTTT TRBJ2-2 . TRBD1 TRBV27
CASSGSRSRYDYGYTF TGTGCCAGCAGCGGGAGCCGATCGCGTTATGACTATGGTTACACCTTC TRBJ1-2 . . TRBV9
CASSIDLSGELFF TGTGCCAGTAGTATAGATCTCAGCGGGGAGCTGTTTTTT TRBJ2-2 . . TRBV19
CASSTPGPGVSSYEQYF TGTGCCAGCAGTACTCCCGGTCCGGGGGTGAGCTCCTACGAGCAGTACTTC TRBJ2-7 . . TRBV28
CSVEWMADTGGGYTF TGCAGCGTTGAATGGATGGCCGACACCGGGGGTGGCTACACCTTC TRBJ1-2 . . TRBV29-1
CASSPDRGRWDTQYF TGTGCCAGCAGCCCCGACAGGGGGCGGTGGGATACGCAGTATTTT TRBJ2-3 few TRBD1 TRBV7-3
CASNLRDRVGETQYF TGTGCCAGCAATCTCCGGGACAGGGTAGGAGAGACCCAGTACTTC TRBJ2-5 . TRBD1 TRBV2
CASSQHRGDTEAFF TGCGCCAGCAGCCAACACAGGGGGGACACTGAAGCTTTCTTT TRBJ1-1 . TRBD1 TRBV4-1
CASSSLAGSGILAKNIQYF TGTGCCAGCAGCTCCCTGGCGGGTAGCGGGATCCTAGCCAAAAACATTCAGTACTTC TRBJ2-4 . TRBD2 TRBV7-9
CASSRGGMNGYTF TGCGCCAGCAGCCGTGGGGGGATGAATGGCTACACCTTC TRBJ1-2 . . TRBV4-3
CATSSYGEIAYEQYF TGTGCCACCAGCAGCTACGGAGAGATAGCCTACGAGCAGTACTTC TRBJ2-7 once . TRBV15
CASSMDRGQETQYF TGTGCCAGCAGCATGGACAGGGGCCAAGAGACCCAGTACTTC TRBJ2-5 once TRBD1 TRBV7-3
CASSSGQIMNTEAFF TGTGCCAGCAGCTCGGGACAGATCATGAACACTGAAGCTTTCTTT TRBJ1-1 . TRBD1 TRBV7-8
CASSLPRTSGGDTPKQETQYF TGTGCCAGCAGCTTACCCCGGACTAGCGGGGGGGATACACCAAAACAAGAGACCCAGTACTTC TRBJ2-5 . TRBD2 TRBV7-8
CAVRLHMTSEQYF TGTGCCGTCCGACTTCACATGACGTCCGAGCAGTACTTC TRBJ2-7 once . TRBV10-3
CASNFGGGQETQYF TGTGCCAGCAATTTTGGGGGCGGGCAAGAGACCCAGTACTTC TRBJ2-5 . . TRBV2
CASSIPGQGAEAFF TGTGCCAGTAGTATCCCCGGGCAGGGCGCTGAAGCTTTCTTT TRBJ1-1 . . TRBV19
CASSYREAAEAFF TGTGCCAGCAGTTATAGAGAGGCGGCTGAAGCTTTCTTT TRBJ1-1 . . TRBV25-1
CASSGTGGMNTEAFF TGCGCCAGCAGCGGGACAGGGGGGATGAACACTGAAGCTTTCTTT TRBJ1-1 . TRBD1 TRBV10-2
CASSLTVGSGYTF TGTGCCAGCAGCTTAACAGTTGGCTCTGGCTACACCTTC TRBJ1-2 . . TRBV7-6
CASSSGQGGEQFF TGTGCCAGCTCTTCGGGACAGGGAGGTGAGCAGTTCTTC TRBJ2-1 . TRBD1 TRBV18
CASSLTGGGIQYF TGTGCCAGCAGCTTAACGGGCGGAGGCATTCAGTACTTC TRBJ2-4 . . TRBV7-3
CASRDRGFEKLFF TGTGCCAGCAGAGACAGGGGGTTCGAAAAACTGTTTTTT TRBJ1-4 . TRBD1 TRBV6-1
CASSLDRPSYEQYF TGCGCCAGCAGCTTGGACAGGCCCTCCTACGAGCAGTACTTC TRBJ2-7 . . TRBV5-1
CATSRVTSGSYEQYF TGTGCCACCAGCAGAGTTACTAGCGGGAGCTACGAGCAGTACTTC TRBJ2-7 . TRBD2 TRBV15
CASSPSTGGSSEQYF TGTGCCAGCTCACCCTCGACAGGGGGCTCCTCCGAGCAGTACTTC TRBJ2-7 . TRBD1 TRBV18
CASSLEPGSYEQYF TGCGCCAGCAGCTTGGAGCCGGGTTCCTACGAGCAGTACTTC TRBJ2-7 . . TRBV5-1
CASSSTSSGDTQYF TGCGCCAGCAGCTCGACTAGTTCGGGAGATACGCAGTATTTT TRBJ2-3 . . TRBV5-1
CASRTASEQYF TGTGCCAGTCGGACAGCTTCCGAGCAGTACTTC TRBJ2-7 . . TRBV2
CASSSGFLTEAFF TGTGCCAGCAGTTCAGGGTTTCTCACTGAAGCTTTCTTT TRBJ1-1 . . TRBV6-1
CASSYSSLSLNEKLFF TGTGCCAGCAGTTACTCGAGTCTGTCCCTTAATGAAAAACTGTTTTTT TRBJ1-4 . . TRBV6-6
CASSWGSGSSYNEQFF TGCGCCAGCAGTTGGGGGTCCGGGAGCTCCTACAATGAGCAGTTCTTC TRBJ2-1 . . TRBV5-1
CASSLERGETQYF TGTGCCAGCAGCTTAGAGAGAGGAGAGACCCAGTACTTC TRBJ2-5 . . TRBV7-3
CASSLGTMMGRGETQYF TGTGCCAGCAGTTTAGGGACTATGATGGGGCGGGGAGAGACCCAGTACTTC TRBJ2-5 . TRBD2 TRBV27
CASRTRRGAYNEQFF TGTGCCAGCAGGACACGCCGGGGGGCCTACAATGAGCAGTTCTTC TRBJ2-1 . TRBD2 TRBV7-2
CASSVFLASTDTQYF TGTGCCAGCAGCGTATTCCTGGCTAGCACAGATACGCAGTATTTT TRBJ2-3 . . TRBV9
CASSRRTGQEGYTF TGTGCCAGCAGCCGCAGAACAGGGCAGGAGGGCTACACCTTC TRBJ1-2 . . TRBV7-2
CASSLNLAGGLNEQFF TGCGCCAGCAGCTTAAACTTAGCGGGGGGGCTAAATGAGCAGTTCTTC TRBJ2-1 . TRBD2 TRBV5-1
CASSYRGGSSTDTQYF TGTGCCAGCAGTTACCGGGGGGGCTCTAGCACAGATACGCAGTATTTT TRBJ2-3 . TRBD2 TRBV6-5
CASSLTPPGRMGTDTQYF TGTGCCAGCAGCTTAACTCCCCCAGGGAGGATGGGTACAGATACGCAGTATTTT TRBJ2-3 . . TRBV7-3
CASTGQAASYEQYF TGTGCCAGCACCGGACAGGCTGCGTCCTACGAGCAGTACTTC TRBJ2-7 . TRBD1 TRBV6-1